This T cell receptor beta chain derives from a study of T cell responses to AZD1222 COVID-19 vaccine. Overall study context: Samples with a second dose at about 4 or about 12 weeks were pooled together. General observations from the study: Reportedly, close to half of spike-specific TCRs are directed against unmutated variant regions.

Sequencing was performed with immunoSEQ multiplex PCR; in TCRdb, only in-frame clones are kept and a portion is missing. The sample carries around 120,000 clones, 92% recorded once. This clone has more than one count but fewer than ten. Its antigen is not identified. The CDR3 has 16 residues. V lost 1 base and J lost 7; bases outside the gene matches: 4. Germline CDR1 is SGHVS and CDR2 is FQNEAQ. This receptor was obtained from an adult in good health. The rearrangement links TRBV7-8 to TRBJ1-6; 10 nucleotides match TRBD1. This specimen consisted of peripheral blood, obtained on day 0 of AZD1222 vaccination. The CDR3 loop reads CASSLGGGQGNSPLHF. CDR3 DNA: TGTGCCAGCAGCTTAGGGGGGGGACAGGGGAATTCACCCCTCCACTTT.